The sequence of this T cell receptor beta chain was determined in a study of beta chain features in type 1 diabetes. Study-wide points: Sampled from patients, naive, central memory and Treg TCRB repertoires appeared more similar than those sampled from healthy donors. cDNA sequencing could over-represent cells with high TCR expression. PCR might favor shorter templates, but any such skew would affect patients and controls equally.

Since all of the isolated RNA was reverse transcribed, expressed TCRB transcripts were what got sequenced. Clones were read by immunoSEQ multiplex PCR, and TCRdb kept only the in-frame ones, dropping some. In the table there are roughly 240,000 clones, about 70% of which are singletons. Germline CDR1 and CDR2: MGHDK and SYGVNS. Trimming at V came to 4 bases and at J to 2 bases, leaving 7 bases not matched to a gene. This CDR3 has 15 amino acids. Regarding this clone: What it recognizes is unknown.

This sequence was found in a man younger than 40 in good health. The specimen sequenced was naive CD4+ T cells from blood. The chain is built from TRBV25-1 and TRBJ1-2; 7 nucleotides line up with TRBD1. The CDR3 spells CASSGYRGENYGYTF. CDR3 sequence (DNA): TGTGCCAGCAGTGGTTACAGGGGTGAAAACTATGGCTACACCTTC.